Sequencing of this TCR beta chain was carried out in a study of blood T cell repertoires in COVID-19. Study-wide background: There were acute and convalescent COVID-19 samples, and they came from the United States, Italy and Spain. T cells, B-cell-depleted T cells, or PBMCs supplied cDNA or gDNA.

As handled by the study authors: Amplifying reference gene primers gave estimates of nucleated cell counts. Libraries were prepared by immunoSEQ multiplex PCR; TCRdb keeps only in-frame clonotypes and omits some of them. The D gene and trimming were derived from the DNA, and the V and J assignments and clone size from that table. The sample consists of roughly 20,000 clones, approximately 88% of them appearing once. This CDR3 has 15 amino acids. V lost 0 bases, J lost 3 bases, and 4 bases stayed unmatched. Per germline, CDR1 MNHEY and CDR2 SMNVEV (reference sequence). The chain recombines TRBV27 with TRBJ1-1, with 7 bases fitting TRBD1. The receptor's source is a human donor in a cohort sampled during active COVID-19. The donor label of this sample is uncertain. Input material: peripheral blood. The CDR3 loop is CASSLSAGGDTEAFF. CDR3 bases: TGTGCCAGCAGTTTATCTGCAGGGGGTGACACTGAAGCTTTCTTT.